The rows below give T cell receptor beta chains drawn from one sample of a study of OX40 agonist ivuxolimab in advanced cancers. TCRdb's table, derived via immunoSEQ multiplex PCR, lists solely in-frame clones and lacks some. The data show more than 70,000 clones, roughly 86% seen once. The material sequenced was CD4+ or CD8+ T cells sorted from blood, taken in a trial of the OX40 agonist ivuxolimab. The source of these receptors is an adult with an advanced solid tumor such as melanoma, head and neck, liver or kidney cancer. Both conserved end residues are trimmed from each CDR3. Fields, in order: J gene, V gene, CDR3 protein.

TRBJ2-7 | TRBV13 | ASTRQGSDSTAYEQY
TRBJ1-5 | TRBV2 | ASSRVGQPQH
TRBJ2-3 | TRBV19 | ASSIRGRVADTQY
TRBJ2-5 | TRBV15 | ATSRDRATQY
TRBJ2-2 | TRBV27 | ATSVGSGELF
TRBJ2-3 | TRBV9 | ASSLTTDTQY
TRBJ2-7 | TRBV6-1 | ASSEYPGFLYEQY
TRBJ1-1 | TRBV7-9 | ASSLQGAHTEAF
TRBJ1-1 | TRBV2 | ASEKDVNTEAF
TRBJ2-1 | TRBV6-6 | ASSSAPGLAGPEQF
TRBJ1-3 | TRBV5-1 | ASSRDRGTGNTIY
TRBJ1-6 | TRBV18 | ASSPTDGANSPLH
TRBJ2-2 | TRBV19 | ASRTGRSTGELF
TRBJ2-7 | TRBV29-1 | SVDTGYHEQY
TRBJ2-6 | TRBV19 | ASSIVQSGANVLT
TRBJ2-1 | TRBV29-1 | SPWGQVSYNEQF
TRBJ2-1 | TRBV10-3 | AISEAGGINEQF
TRBJ2-5 | TRBV6-6 | ATVFGGVPETQY
TRBJ2-3 | TRBV7-9 | ASSPGLSADTQY
TRBJ2-5 | TRBV28 | ASRLPGVEETQY
TRBJ2-1 | TRBV6-1 | ASSGDRGYNEQF
TRBJ2-5 | TRBV5-6 | ASSLVSSRETQY
TRBJ2-5 | TRBV19 | ASSLQETQY
TRBJ2-7 | TRBV10-3 | AISDIYEQY
TRBJ2-1 | TRBV5-6 | ASSLREGAEQF
TRBJ1-1 | TRBV7-3 | ASSLISGGDF
TRBJ2-2 | TRBV28 | ASTSGQSSTGELF
TRBJ2-5 | TRBV19 | ASSMGTRIGTQY
TRBJ1-6 | TRBV2 | ASRRFGTNSPLH
TRBJ2-7 | TRBV7-2 | ASSLNIGQGGYEQY
TRBJ2-6 | TRBV4-2 | ASSQELPSGANVLT
TRBJ1-4 | TRBV10-3 | AAGDNNEKLF
TRBJ2-6 | TRBV9 | ASSATLAGTGANVLT
TRBJ1-2 | TRBV28 | ASSTVGFRADYT
TRBJ2-1 | TRBV4-3 | ASSPFSGGEYEQF
TRBJ2-5 | TRBV7-9 | ASSLRTVQETQY
TRBJ1-1 | TRBV6-5 | ASSYGQGNTEAF
TRBJ1-5 | TRBV11-3 | ASSPPRQIPYSNQPQH
TRBJ1-1 | TRBV10-3 | AISERQGNTEAF
TRBJ2-7 | TRBV11-2 | ASRRARHEQY
TRBJ2-3 | TRBV15 | ATRQAGRTDTQY
TRBJ2-5 | TRBV29-1 | SVGLPGGQETQY
TRBJ2-1 | TRBV10-3 | AISEPKPGTGNNEQF
TRBJ1-1 | TRBV7-3 | ASSLNQEGEAF
TRBJ2-7 | TRBV27 | ASRGTGSLLYEQY
TRBJ2-6 | TRBV5-1 | ASSLGGASGANVLT
TRBJ2-3 | TRBV7-9 | ASSLASDTQY
TRBJ2-3 | TRBV2 | ASSEVGTSRMDTQY
TRBJ1-4 | TRBV2 | ASSTGGMHNEKLF
TRBJ2-1 | TRBV5-6 | ASSLWGNEQF
TRBJ2-3 | TRBV29-1 | SVEGLAGVGTDTQY
TRBJ1-1 | TRBV5-1 | ASSSTGVGTEAF
TRBJ1-2 | TRBV5-1 | ASSPHEGSHGYT
TRBJ2-6 | TRBV4-1 | ASSPSNPGLSGANVLT
TRBJ1-2 | TRBV5-1 | ASSYTGTPDYGYT
TRBJ2-3 | TRBV14 | ASSQARTQY
TRBJ2-3 | TRBV5-1 | ASSSGTSGHSTDTQY